This TCR beta chain was sequenced in a study of PD-1 blockade in mismatch repair-deficient tumors. Overall study: Patients had about a dozen mismatch repair-deficient cancer types, all previously treated and progressing.

Notes on the study in general: Tumor-resident clones, often absent from pretreatment blood, expanded after pembrolizumab and then contracted.

Worth noting for this clone: As yet, its antigen is unknown.

TCRdb's copy holds only in-frame clones and misses some; the assay was immunoSEQ multiplex PCR. This table has roughly 13,000 clones, around 84% appearing once. Documented time point: approximately eleven-day in vitro stimulation with candidate neoantigen peptide 4. PCR or immunohistochemistry showed mismatch repair deficiency in every enrolled patient. Each of several ELISpot-reactive candidate peptides was used for approximately nine-day stimulation. The germline V gene encodes CDR1 MNHNY and CDR2 SVGAGI (reference sequence). The CDR3 is 14 amino acids. V lost 5 bases and J lost 5; bases outside the gene matches: 5.

The receptor was derived from an adult with mismatch repair-deficient cancer. V usage is TRBV6-6 and J usage is TRBJ2-1, with 8 bases fitting TRBD2. The material was cells cultured in vitro, obtained from a patient treated with pembrolizumab. This CDR3 is CASSGTSRNNEQFF. The CDR3 nucleotides are TGTGCCAGCAGTGGGACTAGTCGCAACAATGAGCAGTTCTTC.